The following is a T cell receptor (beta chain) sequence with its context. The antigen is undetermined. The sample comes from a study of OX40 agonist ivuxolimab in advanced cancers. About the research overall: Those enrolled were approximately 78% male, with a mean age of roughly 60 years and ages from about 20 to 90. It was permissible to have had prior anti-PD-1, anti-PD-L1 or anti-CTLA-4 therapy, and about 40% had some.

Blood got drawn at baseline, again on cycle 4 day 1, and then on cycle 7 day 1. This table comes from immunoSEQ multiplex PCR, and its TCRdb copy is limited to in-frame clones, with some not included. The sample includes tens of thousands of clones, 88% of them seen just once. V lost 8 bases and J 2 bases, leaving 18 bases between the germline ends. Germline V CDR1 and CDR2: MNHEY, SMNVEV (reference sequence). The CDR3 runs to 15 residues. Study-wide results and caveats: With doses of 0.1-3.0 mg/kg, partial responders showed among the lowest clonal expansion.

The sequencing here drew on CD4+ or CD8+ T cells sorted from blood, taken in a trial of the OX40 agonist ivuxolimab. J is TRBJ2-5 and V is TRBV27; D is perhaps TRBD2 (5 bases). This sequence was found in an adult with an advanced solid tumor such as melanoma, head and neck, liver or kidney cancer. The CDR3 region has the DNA TGTGCCAGCCCTGAGGAAACTGGAGGTCAAGAGACCCAGTACTTC. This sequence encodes CASPEETGGQETQYF.